These 20 T cell receptor beta chains share one sample of origin, sequenced in a study of cytomegalovirus exposure and HLA in healthy donors. Sequenced by immunoSEQ multiplex PCR; TCRdb stores in-frame clones only, minus some. The sample records roughly 150,000 clones, roughly nine tenths being singletons. Sequences were obtained from PBMCs. These receptors all come from a woman in her 30s in good health and CMV-seronegative.

This clone was detected only a few times. The rearrangement links TRBV7-8 to TRBJ2-5; no firm D call. CDR3 length equals 14 residues. Trimming took 1 base from V and 4 from J, leaving 10 bases between them. From germline, CDR1 is SGHVS and CDR2 FQNEAQ. The DNA for the CDR3 is TGTGCCAGCAGCTTAGGGGTGTCGGTAGAGACCCAGTACTTC. It translates to CASSLGVSVETQYF.

The rearrangement uses TRBV5-5 and TRBJ1-2; TRBD1 agrees at 7 bases. V gave up 3 bases and J gave up 10 bases; unmatched junction bases: 12. The CDR3 sequence is 14 residues long. From germline, CDR1 is SGHKS and CDR2 YYEKEE (reference sequence). CDR3 DNA sequence: TGTGCCAGCAGCTCTACTGGGGGACAGATCCTCTACACCTTC. Protein product: CASSSTGGQILYTF. Based on the CDR3 plus reference TRBV5-5 and TRBJ1-2, the full variable domain is DAGVTQSPTHLIKTRGQQVTLRCSPISGHKSVSWYQQVLGQGPQFIFQYYEKEERGRGNFPDRFSARQFPNYSSELNVNALLLGDSALYLCASSSTGGQILYTFGSGTRLTVV.

The rearrangement uses TRBV5-8 and TRBJ2-7; tentatively, D is TRBD2 (6 bases). V was pared by 5 bases and J by 4 bases, with 19 bases between. Germline lookup yields CDR1 SGHTS and CDR2 YDEGEE. This CDR3 spans 15 amino acids. The CDR3 coding sequence is TGTGCCAGCAGTCCCCCCGGCCGGGGAGGATACGAGCAGTACTTC. Translating it yields CASSPPGRGGYEQYF. Based on the CDR3 plus reference TRBV5-8 and TRBJ2-7, the full variable domain is EAGVTQSPTHLIKTRGQQATLRCSPISGHTSVYWYQQALGLGLQFLLWYDEGEERNRGNFPPRFSGRQFPNYSSELNVNALELEDSALYLCASSPPGRGGYEQYFGPGTRLTVT.

V is TRBV5-6 and J is TRBJ2-2; TRBD1 aligns across 7 bases. The V gene's germline CDR1 is SGHDT and CDR2 YYEEEE. V dropped 2 bases and J dropped 5; count of bases not matched to a gene: 3. CDR3 size: 14 residues. The CDR3 loop is CASSLQGWTGELFF. Written as DNA, the CDR3 is TGTGCCAGCAGCTTACAGGGGTGGACCGGGGAGCTGTTTTTT.

The rearrangement links TRBV6-5 to TRBJ2-1, with 12 bases fitting TRBD2. The germline gives CDR1 MNHEY, CDR2 SVGAGI. V lost 5 bases and J lost 6; bases outside the gene matches: 5. The CDR3 runs to 15 residues. CDR3 amino acids: CASSPTSGGFNEQFF. The DNA of the CDR3 is TGTGCCAGCAGTCCAACTAGCGGGGGGTTCAATGAGCAGTTCTTC.

The rearrangement joins TRBV19 to TRBJ1-5; D call uncertain. Germline CDR1 reads LNHDA; CDR2 reads SQIVND (reference sequence). V was trimmed by 3 bases and J by 4 bases, leaving 10 bases between them. The CDR3 spans 14 residues. The DNA for the CDR3 is TGTGCCAGTAGTATTGAACAGAAAAATCAGCCCCAGCATTTT. This gives the protein CASSIEQKNQPQHF.

The J gene is TRBJ2-1, the V gene TRBV30; D might be TRBD2 (5 bases). This CDR3 is built from 14 residues. V was clipped by 1 base and J by 0 bases, with 7 bases between them. Germline CDR1 GTSNPN, CDR2 SVGIG (reference sequence). The CDR3 DNA reads TGTGCCTGGAGTGAAGGGAGCTCCTACAATGAGCAGTTCTTC. Protein sequence: CAWSEGSSYNEQFF.

The chain couples TRBV7-2 to TRBJ2-3; D unclear. This CDR3 is built from 15 residues. Germline values: CDR1 SGHTA, CDR2 FQGNSA. Trimming took off 2 bases at V and 1 base at J, with 10 bases between the two ends. CDR3 region: CASSLTPPGTDTQYF. The DNA for the CDR3 is TGTGCCAGCAGCTTAACACCACCAGGCACAGATACGCAGTATTTT.

The chain uses TRBV7-9 and TRBJ2-5; TRBD1 is a possible D gene (6 bases). The germline V and J ends were trimmed by 1 base and 3 bases, with 21 bases remaining between them. The germline gives CDR1 SEHNR, CDR2 FQNEAQ (reference sequence). This CDR3 spans 18 amino acids. The CDR3: CASSLEVGDTNRKETQYF. CDR3 DNA sequence: TGTGCCAGCAGCTTAGAAGTAGGGGACACCAATAGAAAAGAGACCCAGTACTTC.

The gene calls are TRBV27 and TRBJ2-7; TRBD1 or TRBD2 may be the D gene (6 bases each). V lost 2 bases and J 2 bases, leaving 25 bases between the germline ends. Per germline, CDR1 MNHEY and CDR2 SMNVEV (reference sequence). This CDR3 comprises 19 residues. The CDR3 nucleotides are TGTGCCAGCAGTTTAAAGGGCCCTTTTAGGGGGGCCAGGCCCTACGAGCAGTACTTC. The encoded protein is CASSLKGPFRGARPYEQYF.

V is TRBV19 and J is TRBJ1-4, with 10 bases lining up with TRBD1. The germline V gene encodes CDR1 LNHDA and CDR2 SQIVND (reference sequence). The CDR3 runs to 14 residues. V lost 6 bases, J lost 11 bases, and 9 bases stayed unmatched. CDR3 coding DNA: TGTGCCAGTAGCACCGGGACAGGGGCTCGGAAACTGTTTTTT. Its protein is CASSTGTGARKLFF.

The V and J genes are TRBV5-4 and TRBJ2-1, with 10 bases matching TRBD2. CDR1 is SGHNT and CDR2 is YYREEE in the germline V gene (reference sequence). With V trimmed by 7 bases and J by 2 bases, 3 bases remained unmatched. This CDR3 comprises 14 residues. CDR3 bases: TGTGCCAGCCAGCGGGAGGGCCCCTACAATGAGCAGTTCTTC. Amino acid sequence: CASQREGPYNEQFF. Variable domain in full (rest from reference TRBV5-4 and TRBJ2-1): ETGVTQSPTHLIKTRGQQVTLRCSSQSGHNTVSWYQQALGQGPQFIFQYYREEENGRGNFPPRFSGLQFPNYSSELNVNALELDDSALYLCASQREGPYNEQFFGPGTRLTVL.

This chain uses TRBV4-3 with TRBJ2-7; unclear D gene. Between the trimmed V and J ends, which lost 0 bases and 4 bases, there was a span of 4 bases. The CDR3 is 12 amino acids. Germline V gene lookup returns CDR1 LGHNA and CDR2 YSLEER. CDR3 in DNA: TGCGCCAGCAGCCAAGACGGGTACGAGCAGTACTTC. Translated: CASSQDGYEQYF.

The sample holds many counts of this clone. The chain joins TRBV15 to TRBJ1-2; D not resolved. The V gene lost 0 bases and the J gene lost 4 bases, with 9 bases spanning the gap. Germline loops: CDR1 LNHNV, CDR2 YYDKDF (reference sequence). The CDR3 is made up of 14 amino acids. The CDR3 DNA follows: TGTGCCACCAGCAGAGACGATGGATTCTATGGCTACACCTTC. Protein sequence: CATSRDDGFYGYTF.

The rearrangement links TRBV27 to TRBJ2-5, with TRBD2 matching 10 bases. The V gene's germline CDR1 is MNHEY and CDR2 SMNVEV (reference sequence). This CDR3 region has 16 residues. V dropped 4 bases and J dropped 4; count of bases not matched to a gene: 9. CDR3 region: CASSSLDSGRRETQYF. CDR3 nucleotides: TGTGCCAGCAGTTCTTTGGATAGCGGGAGGAGAGAGACCCAGTACTTC.

The rearrangement joins TRBV5-1 to TRBJ2-7; 8 nucleotides match TRBD2. This CDR3 comprises 15 residues. Germline V gene data show CDR1 as SGHRS and CDR2 as YFSETQ. V was pared by 0 bases and J by 5 bases, with 7 bases of the junction left unmatched. CDR3 region: CASSLAAGVLHEQYF. The CDR3 nucleotides read TGCGCCAGCAGCTTGGCAGCGGGAGTACTCCACGAGCAGTACTTC. Variable domain in full (rest from reference TRBV5-1 and TRBJ2-7): KAGVTQTPRYLIKTRGQQVTLSCSPISGHRSVSWYQQTPGQGLQFLFEYFSETQRNKGNFPGRFSGRQFSNSRSEMNVSTLELGDSALYLCASSLAAGVLHEQYFGPGTRLTVT.

The rearrangement joins TRBV19 to TRBJ1-2, with 9 bases matching TRBD1. Germline CDR1 is LNHDA and CDR2 is SQIVND (reference sequence). Unmatched junction bases numbered 10, after V lost 0 bases and J lost 8 bases. The CDR3 is 16 amino acids. The chain's CDR3 is CASSIDGVDRGSGYTF. The CDR3 DNA reads TGTGCCAGTAGTATAGACGGTGTGGACAGGGGAAGCGGCTACACCTTC.

The V and J genes are TRBV6-1 and TRBJ1-1; 7 positions match TRBD1. With 2 bases clipped from V and 3 bases from J, the junction kept 12 bases outside the gene matches. Germline CDR1 and CDR2: MNHNS and SASEGT. The CDR3 loop spans 17 amino acids. The CDR3 region has the DNA TGTGCCAGCAGTGAATCTATTGGCAGGGGGTTGTACACTGAAGCTTTCTTT. Translation gives CASSESIGRGLYTEAFF.

This clone was counted a few times. The chain couples TRBV28 to TRBJ2-5; D may be TRBD1 (6 bases). V lost 5 bases, J lost 3 bases, and 13 bases lay in between. This CDR3 comprises 14 residues. Looked up from germline, CDR1 is MDHEN and CDR2 is SYDVKM. This CDR3 reads CASSPLDREETQYF. CDR3 nucleotide sequence: TGTGCCAGCAGTCCCCTGGACAGAGAAGAGACCCAGTACTTC.

The CDR3 DNA sequence: TGTGCCATCAGTGAGACCCTGCCCGGATCCTCCAGAGATACGCAGTATTTT. It encodes CAISETLPGSSRDTQYF. The chain carries TRBV10-3 and TRBJ2-3; D remains ambiguous. Trimming shortened V by 2 bases and J by 5 bases, and 20 bases separated the two germline ends. In germline, CDR1 is ENHRY, CDR2 SYGVKD. The CDR3 contains 17 residues.